The source of this T cell receptor (beta chain) is a study of blood T cell repertoires in COVID-19. Study background: There were acute and convalescent COVID-19 samples, and they came from the United States, Italy and Spain. PBMCs, B-cell-depleted T cells, or T cells were the source of the cDNA or gDNA that made up the material.

Trimming pared 4 bases from V and 5 bases from J, leaving 11 bases between. Germline CDR1 and CDR2: SGHTS and YDEGEE. This CDR3 region has 13 residues. Patients at the Seattle site were enrolled during active infection and followed longitudinally. As handled by the study authors: It was from reference gene primer amplification that nucleated cell counts were estimated. The protocol was immunoSEQ multiplex PCR, while the TCRdb copy is restricted to in-frame clones and leaves out a portion. Clone size and the V and J calls come from that table; the DNA yielded D and trimming. The repertoire holds roughly 230,000 clones, with 85% to 90% as singletons.

This TCR came from an older woman with COVID-19, enrolled during active disease. Sample: peripheral blood. J is TRBJ2-3 and V is TRBV5-8; tentatively, D is TRBD2 (5 bases). CDR3 in amino acids: CASSLSGEDTQYF. Written as DNA, the CDR3 is TGTGCCAGCAGCCTCTCCGGGGAAGATACGCAGTATTTT.